One and the same sample provided the 17 T cell receptor beta chains below, sequenced in a study of T-cell reconstitution after alpha-beta-depleted transplantation in children. TCRbeta library construction was performed incorporating unique molecular identifiers. TCRdb ran MiXCR on the PCR reads and lists one entry per CDR3 protein. This sample has 240,000 or so distinct CDR3 sequences, with around 12% found just once. Specimen: PBMCs from the stem cell graft donor, collected from the stem cell graft. These receptors were taken from a human donor who donated a stem cell graft to a child with acute lymphoblastic leukemia.

This clonotype has ten or more counts. The rearrangement uses TRBV3-1 and TRBJ2-7, with D possibly being TRBD2 (5 bases). CDR1 is LGHDT, CDR2 YNNKEL, per germline (reference sequence). Trimming cost V 0 bases and J 3 bases, with 9 bases left between them. CDR3 size: 14 residues. The CDR3 protein is CASSQDSGSYEQYF. CDR3 nucleotides: TGTGCCAGCAGCCAAGATTCGGGGAGCTACGAGCAGTACTTC.

This clonotype was detected ten times or more. In nucleotides, the CDR3 is TGTGCCAGCAGCCCTCCCCGGACTAGCGGCGAGCAGTACTTC. It translates to CASSPPRTSGEQYF. The chain recombines TRBV9 with TRBJ2-7; TRBD2 matches at 10 bases. Germline-derived CDR1 and CDR2 are SGDLS and YYNGEE. The J segment lost 6 bases and the V segment lost 4 bases, leaving 7 bases of the junction unmatched. The CDR3 is made up of 14 amino acids.

This clonotype was seen ten or more times. V gene TRBV29-1 combines with J gene TRBJ2-2; the match to TRBD1 covers 8 bases. Unmatched junction bases numbered 3, after V lost 5 bases and J lost 1 base. Germline V gene data show CDR1 as SQVTM and CDR2 as ANQGSEA. The CDR3 has 14 residues. For the CDR3, the DNA is TGCAGCGTTCAACAGGGGGGGAACACCGGGGAGCTGTTTTTT. As protein: CSVQQGGNTGELFF.

In its sample, this clonotype was seen many times. This chain connects TRBV30 to TRBJ1-1; no reliable D call. With 8 bases removed from V and 7 bases from J, the gap between germline ends came to 14 bases. CDR3 size: 11 residues. Per the germline V gene, CDR1 is GTSNPN and CDR2 is SVGIG (reference sequence). The CDR3 here is CASADYSEAFF. The CDR3 DNA reads TGTGCCAGCGCTGACTACAGTGAAGCTTTCTTT.

This clonotype has at least ten counts. The chain couples TRBV6-2 or TRBV6-3 to TRBJ2-1; D unresolved. V lost 0 bases, J lost 7 bases, and 10 bases lay in between. The CDR3 has 14 residues. Germline assignment: CDR1 MNHEY and CDR2 SVGEGT. CDR3 residues: CASSYSKRANEQFF. CDR3 DNA: TGTGCCAGCAGTTACTCGAAAAGGGCTAATGAGCAGTTCTTC.

This clonotype was detected many times. The chain employs TRBV12-3 or TRBV12-4 and TRBJ2-4; TRBD2 might be the D (5 bases). Trimming removed 8 bases at V and 0 bases at J, with 14 bases between. The CDR3 covers 15 residues. The CDR3 region has the DNA TGTGCCAGCTCCTTGGGAGAAATAGCCAAAAACATTCAGTACTTC. It specifies CASSLGEIAKNIQYF.

At least ten counts were recorded for this clonotype. The rearrangement uses TRBV24-1 and TRBJ1-2; D not certain. CDR1 and CDR2 from the germline V gene are KGHDR and SFDVKD. This CDR3 region has 13 residues. V dropped 3 bases and J dropped 4 bases, with 8 bases sitting between them. The CDR3 spells CATSDANSYGYTF. The CDR3 bases are TGTGCCACCAGTGATGCGAACAGCTATGGCTACACCTTC.

This clonotype was seen a few times. The chain couples TRBV29-1 to TRBJ2-1; 9 bases map to TRBD2. V lost 0 bases and J lost 5; bases outside the gene matches: 8. The CDR3 runs to 16 residues. Germline V gene lookup returns CDR1 SQVTM and CDR2 ANQGSEA. The CDR3 spells CSVEDLRGGFDNEQFF. In DNA, the CDR3 is TGCAGCGTTGAAGATTTGCGGGGGGGCTTCGACAATGAGCAGTTCTTC.

In this sample, this clonotype turned up many times. This chain joins TRBV20-1 and TRBJ2-7, with 8 bases fitting TRBD2. The CDR3 totals 15 residues. CDR1 and CDR2 from the germline V gene are DFQATT and SNEGSKA (reference sequence). Trimming cost V 1 base and J 2 bases; bases outside gene matches: 7. For the CDR3, the DNA is TGCAGTGCTAGAGCTGCTAGCGGGTTCCCCTACGAGCAGTACTTC. Its protein is CSARAASGFPYEQYF.

About this clonotype itself: A much larger clone is a single base away; this may be a read error. V and J are TRBV7-7 and TRBJ2-2, with no clear D. Germline CDR1 and CDR2: SSHAT and FNYEAQ (reference sequence). CDR3 length: 14 amino acids. Trimming removed 2 bases from V and 1 base from J, with 5 bases in between. The CDR3 sequence: CASSLNKNTGELFF. The DNA of the CDR3 is TGTGCCAGCAGCTTAAACAAGAACACCGGGGAGCTGTTTTTT.

Of note for this clonotype: This may come from a read error, since a much larger clone is one base off. In DNA, the CDR3 is TGCAGTGCTAGATCAAGGGAAGACCAGCCCCAGCATTTT. This encodes CSARSREDQPQHF. V is TRBV20-1 and J is TRBJ1-5, with D hard to call. The germline V and J ends were trimmed by 2 bases and 7 bases, with 12 bases remaining between them. The CDR3 runs 13 residues. CDR1 and CDR2 from the germline V gene are DFQATT and SNEGSKA (reference sequence).

The rearrangement joins TRBV7-2 to TRBJ2-2; TRBD1 aligns across 9 bases. Trimming cost V 5 bases and J 2 bases; bases outside gene matches: 6. The germline CDR1 and CDR2 sequences are SGHTA and FQGNSA. The CDR3 sequence is 16 residues long. In DNA, the CDR3 is TGTGCCAGCAGCATAAGGACAGGGGCTAACACCGGGGAGCTGTTTTTT. Translating it yields CASSIRTGANTGELFF. Based on the CDR3 plus reference TRBV7-2 and TRBJ2-2, the full variable domain is GAGVSQSPSNKVTEKGKDVELRCDPISGHTALYWYRQSLGQGLEFLIYFQGNSAPDKSGLPSDRFSAERTGGSVSTLTIQRTQQEDSAVYLCASSIRTGANTGELFFGEGSRLTVL.

The count of this clonotype is one. This may stem from a read error, because a much larger clone lies one nucleotide away. The chain recombines TRBV20-1 with TRBJ2-1; no firm D call. Germline V gives CDR1 DFQATT, CDR2 SNEGSKA (reference sequence). There are 16 residues in the CDR3. Trimming took 0 bases from V and 6 from J, leaving 18 bases between them. The CDR3, as DNA: TGCAGTGCTAGAGATAGGGCGGTAGGGCCTCTCAATGAGCAGTTCTTC. It yields the protein CSARDRAVGPLNEQFF.

In its sample, this clonotype was seen many times. V is TRBV7-2 and J is TRBJ2-7; D is possibly TRBD2 (5 bases). The germline CDR1 and CDR2 sequences are SGHTA and FQGNSA. This CDR3 is 14 amino acids long. V was pared by 5 bases and J by 2 bases, with 13 bases between. The CDR3 loop reads CASSATGITYEQYF. DNA of the CDR3: TGTGCCAGCAGCGCCACCGGGATTACCTACGAGCAGTACTTC.

Ten or more counts support this clonotype. The chain carries TRBV5-4 and TRBJ2-2; 8 bases match TRBD1. Unmatched junction bases numbered 3, after V lost 2 bases and J lost 3 bases. From germline, CDR1 is SGHNT and CDR2 YYREEE (reference sequence). The CDR3 has 15 residues. CDR3 sequence (DNA): TGTGCCAGCAGCTTTGGACAGGGCGACACCGGGGAGCTGTTTTTT. As protein: CASSFGQGDTGELFF.

Turning to this clonotype: A read error may explain this, as a much larger clone is one base away. The V call is TRBV24-1, the J call TRBJ2-7; 9 nucleotides match TRBD2. CDR1 is KGHDR, CDR2 SFDVKD, per germline. Trimming cost V 0 bases and J 2 bases; bases outside gene matches: 13. The CDR3 has 19 amino acids. The CDR3 DNA follows: TGTGCCACCAGTGATTTGCAAGCAGTGGGGCGGGAGGGCACCTACGAGCAGTACTTC. Amino acid sequence: CATSDLQAVGREGTYEQYF.

This clonotype was recorded at least ten times. The rearrangement uses TRBV12-3 or TRBV12-4 and TRBJ1-1; D gene ambiguous. V lost 6 bases and J 6 bases, leaving 14 bases between the germline ends. The CDR3 is made up of 13 amino acids. CDR3 coding DNA: TGTGCCAGCAGATTGACGGGGAGCGCTGAAGCTTTCTTT. This gives the protein CASRLTGSAEAFF.